The 13 T cell receptor beta chains presented below share a single source sample, sequenced in a study of blood T cell repertoires in COVID-19. This table comes from immunoSEQ multiplex PCR, and its TCRdb copy is limited to in-frame clones, with some not included. The sample lists some 97,000 clones; 80% to 90% were seen once. The source material was PBMCs or T cells enriched from blood (not recorded which). These TCRs come from a woman aged 45-65 years who had recovered from COVID-19.

The V and J genes are TRBV19 and TRBJ2-1; TRBD2 aligns across 13 bases. Germline V gene lookup returns CDR1 LNHDA and CDR2 SQIVND (reference sequence). V lost 1 base and J lost 6; bases outside the gene matches: 0. The CDR3 consists of 15 residues. The CDR3 DNA sequence: TGTGCCAGTAGTATAGGGACTAGCGGGAGCAATGAGCAGTTCTTC. Protein product: CASSIGTSGSNEQFF. The full variable domain, with the rest looked up from reference TRBV19 and TRBJ2-1, is DGGITQSPKYLFRKEGQNVTLSCEQNLNHDAMYWYRQDPGQGLRLIYYSQIVNDFQKGDIAEGYSVSREKKESFPLTVTSAQKNPTAFYLCASSIGTSGSNEQFFGPGTRLTVL.

The chain has TRBV5-4 and TRBJ1-2; no definite D call. CDR3 length equals 17 residues. Germline CDR1 and CDR2: SGHNT and YYREEE (reference sequence). V was pared by 2 bases and J by 2 bases, with 19 bases between. This chain's CDR3 is CASSLTFQASKNYGYTF. CDR3 coding DNA: TGTGCCAGCAGCTTAACTTTTCAGGCCTCTAAAAACTATGGCTACACCTTC.

The chain is built from TRBV28 and TRBJ2-7; D uncertain. V lost 5 bases to trimming and J lost 5 bases, with 19 bases between them. CDR1 is MDHEN, CDR2 SYDVKM, per germline. The CDR3 runs 15 residues. The CDR3 loop is CASSGVRGSRHEQYF. The DNA for the CDR3 is TGTGCCAGCAGTGGAGTAAGAGGTTCACGCCACGAGCAGTACTTC.

The chain carries TRBV12-3 or TRBV12-4 and TRBJ1-5; maybe TRBD1 (5 bases). V lost 6 bases and J 5 bases, leaving 11 bases between the germline ends. The CDR3 is 13 residues long. CDR3 residues: CASSGHLDQPQHF. As DNA, the CDR3 is TGTGCCAGCAGCGGACATTTGGATCAGCCCCAGCATTTT.

CDR3 bases: TGTGCCACCAGCGGGACAGGAGGTAATCAGCCCCAGCATTTT. As protein: CATSGTGGNQPQHF. The rearrangement links TRBV24-1 to TRBJ1-5, with 8 bases lining up with TRBD1. The CDR3 loop spans 14 amino acids. V lost 7 bases to trimming and J lost 4 bases; unmatched junction nucleotides: 5. CDR1 is KGHDR, CDR2 SFDVKD, per germline.

In this sample, this clone turned up once. This chain uses TRBV4-1 with TRBJ2-7; 7 bases are shared with TRBD2. The junction had 3 bases not matched to a gene; V was cut back by 3 bases and J by 1 base. CDR1 MGHRA and CDR2 YSYEKL come from the germline V gene. The CDR3 is made up of 14 amino acids. The DNA for the CDR3 is TGCGCCAGCAGCCATATAGCGGGTTCCTACGAGCAGTACTTC. Its translation: CASSHIAGSYEQYF.

J is TRBJ1-1 and V is TRBV5-4; D ambiguous. This CDR3 is 13 amino acids long. CDR1 is SGHNT and CDR2 is YYREEE in the germline V gene (reference sequence). V shed 4 bases and J shed 1 base, with 8 bases lying between them. The chain's CDR3 is CASSATPNTEAFF. Written as DNA, the CDR3 is TGTGCCAGCAGCGCGACACCGAACACTGAAGCTTTCTTT.

The genes are TRBV29-1 and TRBJ2-5, with D possibly being TRBD2 (6 bases). Germline CDR1 and CDR2: SQVTM and ANQGSEA. Trimming left V 0 bases short and J 5 bases short, with 13 bases between. This CDR3 region has 14 residues. The CDR3 sequence is CSVEDGKGRETQYF. The CDR3 coding sequence is TGCAGCGTTGAAGATGGAAAAGGGAGGGAGACCCAGTACTTC.

The chain recombines TRBV10-3 with TRBJ1-5; 7 bases agree with TRBD1. CDR3 size: 14 residues. From germline, CDR1 is ENHRY and CDR2 SYGVKD. V shed 0 bases, J shed 7 bases, and the junction held 3 bases outside the gene matches. Here the CDR3 reads CAISESRGVQPQHF. DNA for the CDR3: TGTGCCATCAGTGAGTCCAGGGGGGTCCAGCCCCAGCATTTT.

The chain uses TRBV3-1 (or the pseudogene TRBV3-2) and TRBJ2-2, with D uncertain. V was trimmed by 4 bases and J by 4 bases, leaving 4 bases between them. The germline V gene encodes CDR1 LGHDT and CDR2 YNNKEL (reference sequence). The CDR3 runs 12 residues. CDR3 amino acids: CASSLVTGELFF. CDR3 DNA sequence: TGTGCCAGCAGCCTCGTCACCGGGGAGCTGTTTTTT.

The chain couples TRBV19 to TRBJ2-7, with 13 nucleotides matching TRBD2. V was clipped by 5 bases and J by 4 bases; unmatched bases: 5. The CDR3 length is 15 residues. Germline loops: CDR1 LNHDA, CDR2 SQIVND (reference sequence). The CDR3 loop reads CASSLRLAGGYEQYF. Written as DNA, the CDR3 is TGTGCCAGTAGTCTCCGACTAGCGGGGGGATACGAGCAGTACTTC.

This chain links TRBV27 with TRBJ2-4, with 8 nucleotides matching TRBD1. The germline V gene encodes CDR1 MNHEY and CDR2 SMNVEV (reference sequence). The CDR3 extends over 14 amino acids. The V and J ends lost 5 bases and 16 bases, in that order; junction bases with no gene match: 16. In DNA form, the CDR3 reads TGTGCCAGCAGTCTATATGCGACAGGGGACGAGGAATACTTC. This codes for CASSLYATGDEEYF.

This clone occurred a few times. This rearrangement joins TRBV29-1 to TRBJ1-2, with TRBD1 matching over 8 bases. The V gene's germline CDR1 is SQVTM and CDR2 ANQGSEA. Trimming at V came to 0 bases and at J to 8 bases, leaving 11 bases not matched to a gene. The CDR3 sequence is 15 residues long. CDR3: CSVEDSSRGQEGYTF. The CDR3 DNA sequence: TGCAGCGTTGAAGATTCGAGCAGGGGGCAGGAAGGCTACACCTTC.